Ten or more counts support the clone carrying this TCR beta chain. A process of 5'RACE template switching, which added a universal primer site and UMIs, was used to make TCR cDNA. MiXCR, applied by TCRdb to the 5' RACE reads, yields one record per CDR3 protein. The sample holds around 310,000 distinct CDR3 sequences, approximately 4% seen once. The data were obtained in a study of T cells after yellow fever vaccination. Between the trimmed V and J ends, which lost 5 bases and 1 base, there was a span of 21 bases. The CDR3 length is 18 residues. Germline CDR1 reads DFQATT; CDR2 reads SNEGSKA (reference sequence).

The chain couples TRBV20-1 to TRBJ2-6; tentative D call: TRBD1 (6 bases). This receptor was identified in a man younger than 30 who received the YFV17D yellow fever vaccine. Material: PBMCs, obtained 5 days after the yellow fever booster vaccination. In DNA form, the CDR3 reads TGCAGTGCTTCCATGACGTCCTACAGGGTGTCTGGGGCCAACGTCCTGACTTTC. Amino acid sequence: CSASMTSYRVSGANVLTF.